A selection of T cell receptor beta chains follows, all from one sample in a study of cytomegalovirus exposure and HLA in healthy donors. Sequenced by immunoSEQ multiplex PCR; TCRdb stores in-frame clones only, minus some. The table has over 150,000 clones, 79% seen once. The sequenced sample was PBMCs. These receptors were collected from a woman aged 18-30 years in good health and CMV-seronegative. The CDR3 runs from the conserved cysteine through the conserved F or W. Fields, in order: V gene, J gene, clone size, D gene, CDR3 protein, CDR3 DNA. D genes are given only for firm matches. Clone size is given for some rows only: seen once, a few or many times, or a class if the clone is expanded.

>TRBV27|TRBJ1-6|once|NA
CASSSEGLNSPLHF
TGTGCCAGCAGTTCGGAGGGACTTAATTCACCCCTCCACTTT
>TRBV9|TRBJ2-4|NA|TRBD2
CASSRVLGGYVENIQYF
TGTGCCAGCAGCCGAGTATTGGGGGGGTACGTGGAAAACATTCAGTACTTC
>TRBV10-3|TRBJ2-1|NA|TRBD1
CAISTGTGEYNEQFF
TGTGCCATCAGCACCGGGACAGGGGAATACAATGAGCAGTTCTTC
>TRBV7-6|TRBJ2-7|NA|TRBD1
CASSLRTPAGTGGYEQYF
TGTGCCAGCAGCTTAAGAACCCCTGCCGGGACAGGGGGCTACGAGCAGTACTTC
>TRBV5-1|TRBJ1-2|NA|NA
CASSLAQGKDYGYTF
TGCGCCAGCAGCTTGGCGCAGGGAAAGGACTATGGCTACACCTTC
>TRBV19|TRBJ1-2|NA|TRBD1
CASSPALGQGIGGYTF
TGTGCCAGTAGCCCGGCCCTCGGACAGGGAATAGGCGGCTACACCTTC
>TRBV10-3|TRBJ2-3|NA|TRBD2
CAISEGTSGRFTDTQYF
TGTGCCATCAGTGAGGGGACTAGCGGAAGGTTTACAGATACGCAGTATTTT
>TRBV30|TRBJ1-6|NA|TRBD1
CAWSPPTGYNSPLHF
TGTGCCTGGAGTCCACCGACAGGGTATAATTCACCCCTCCACTTT
>TRBV29-1|TRBJ2-1|NA|NA
CSVPTGNNEQFF
TGCAGCGTCCCGACTGGAAACAATGAGCAGTTCTTC
>TRBV30|TRBJ1-4|NA|TRBD1
CASRDRATNEKLFF
TGTGCCTCCCGGGACAGGGCGACTAATGAAAAACTGTTTTTT
>TRBV9|TRBJ1-1|NA|NA
CASSVAGAPGTEAFF
TGTGCCAGCAGCGTAGCAGGGGCCCCGGGCACTGAAGCTTTCTTT
>TRBV14|TRBJ2-7|NA|TRBD2
CASSLLAGARAYEQYF
TGTGCCAGCAGTCTCTTAGCGGGAGCTCGGGCCTACGAGCAGTACTTC
>TRBV7-3|TRBJ2-3|NA|NA
CASASKDTQYF
TGTGCCAGCGCGTCAAAAGATACGCAGTATTTT
>TRBV5-6|TRBJ1-5|NA|NA
CASSLGGGGLQPQHF
TGTGCCAGCAGCTTGGGCGGAGGTGGGTTGCAGCCCCAGCATTTT
>TRBV30|TRBJ2-1|NA|TRBD2
CAWNGGAGGPSNEQFF
TGTGCCTGGAACGGTGGAGCGGGAGGGCCGTCGAATGAGCAGTTCTTC
>TRBV11-2|TRBJ2-1|NA|TRBD2
CASSLFLAGGEQFF
TGTGCCAGCAGCTTATTCTTAGCGGGGGGTGAGCAGTTCTTC
>TRBV28|TRBJ2-7|NA|TRBD1
CASSWPPGTVSSYEQYF
TGTGCCAGCAGTTGGCCCCCCGGGACAGTGTCCTCCTACGAGCAGTACTTC
>TRBV19|TRBJ2-3|NA|TRBD2
CASSIDPDGGFKDF
TGTGCCAGTAGTATAGATCCGGACGGGGGGTTTAAGGATTTT
>TRBV4-3|TRBJ2-1|few|NA
CASSQQGTHEQFF
TGCGCCAGCAGCCAGCAGGGTACCCATGAGCAGTTCTTC
>TRBV7-9|TRBJ1-2|NA|NA
CASSPQGTANYGYTF
TGTGCCAGCAGCCCACAGGGCACAGCTAACTATGGCTACACCTTC
>TRBV7-2|TRBJ1-1|NA|NA
CASSPFRNTEAFF
TGTGCCAGCAGCCCGTTCCGGAACACTGAAGCTTTCTTT
>TRBV6-5|TRBJ2-1|once|TRBD2
CASTTSGGYNEQFF
TGTGCCAGCACAACAAGCGGGGGGTACAATGAGCAGTTCTTC
>TRBV5-6|TRBJ2-7|NA|TRBD1
CASSFWTGYEQYF
TGTGCCAGCAGCTTTTGGACAGGGTACGAGCAGTACTTC
>TRBV5-1|TRBJ2-7|NA|TRBD2
CASSWGTSGDYEQYF
TGCGCCAGCAGCTGGGGGACTAGCGGAGACTACGAGCAGTACTTC
>TRBV2|TRBJ1-6|NA|NA
CATLTVHNSPLHF
TGTGCCACCTTAACGGTTCATAATTCACCCCTCCACTTT
>TRBV5-1|TRBJ2-1|NA|TRBD2
CASSFGTSGFNEQFF
TGCGCCAGCAGCTTCGGGACTAGCGGGTTCAATGAGCAGTTCTTC
>TRBV5-1|TRBJ1-1|NA|TRBD1
CASSLGQGQVTEAFF
TGCGCCAGCAGCTTAGGACAGGGCCAGGTGACTGAAGCTTTCTTT
>TRBV19|TRBJ2-1|NA|NA
CASTGNYNEQFF
TGTGCCAGTACAGGGAATTACAATGAGCAGTTCTTC
>TRBV5-1|TRBJ2-2|NA|TRBD2
CASSYLAGTGELFF
TGCGCCAGCAGCTATCTAGCGGGCACCGGGGAGCTGTTTTTT
>TRBV18|TRBJ2-4|NA|NA
CASSPRKEPENIQYF
TGTGCCAGCTCACCACGAAAGGAGCCCGAAAACATTCAGTACTTC
>TRBV28|TRBJ1-1|NA|NA
CASSFRGTEAFF
TGTGCCAGCAGTTTCAGAGGCACTGAAGCTTTCTTT
>TRBV7-2|TRBJ1-1|once|NA
CASSSHRGWGAFF
TGTGCCAGCAGCTCCCATAGGGGATGGGGAGCTTTCTTT
>TRBV21-1|TRBJ1-5|once|NA
CASSSLLFSNQPQHF
TGTGCCAGCAGCTCTCTCCTCTTTAGCAATCAGCCCCAGCATTTT
>TRBV27|TRBJ1-1|NA|NA
CASSPQITLNTEAFF
TGTGCCAGCAGTCCCCAAATAACTCTGAACACTGAAGCTTTCTTT
>TRBV7-9|TRBJ1-1|NA|TRBD1
CASSLINLGTGAQF
TGTGCCAGCAGCTTAATTAATTTAGGGACAGGAGCCCAATTT
>TRBV6-5|TRBJ1-3|few|NA
CASSSDRSSGNTIYF
TGTGCCAGCAGTTCCGACAGGTCCTCTGGAAACACCATATATTTT
>TRBV27|TRBJ2-7|NA|TRBD2
CASSPGLAGGEQYF
TGTGCCAGCAGTCCGGGACTAGCGGGCGGTGAGCAGTACTTC
>TRBV29-1|TRBJ1-1|NA|NA
CSALPVNGAFF
TGCAGCGCCCTGCCTGTGAACGGAGCTTTCTTT
>TRBV5-1|TRBJ2-6|NA|NA
CASSPLGANVLTF
TGCGCCAGCAGCCCCCTCGGGGCCAACGTCCTGACTTTC
>TRBV28|TRBJ1-5|NA|NA
CASSLARVHQPQHF
TGTGCCAGCAGTTTAGCCAGGGTTCATCAGCCCCAGCATTTT
>TRBV2|TRBJ1-2|NA|NA
CASSVRGPPNYGYTF
TGTGCCAGCAGTGTGAGAGGGCCCCCTAACTATGGCTACACCTTC
>TRBV6-1|TRBJ1-5|NA|NA
CASRDQTDNQPQHF
TGTGCCAGCAGGGACCAGACAGACAATCAGCCCCAGCATTTT
>TRBV6-5|TRBJ2-3|NA|NA
CASSYSEPGVDTQYF
TGTGCCAGCAGTTACTCGGAACCAGGGGTGGATACGCAGTATTTT
>TRBV27|TRBJ2-1|few|TRBD2
CASSPGTSGRNEQFF
TGTGCCAGCAGTCCTGGGACTAGCGGGAGGAATGAGCAGTTCTTC
>TRBV18|TRBJ2-7|once|NA
CASSAVAGTTSYEQYF
TGTGCCAGCTCAGCAGTTGCCGGGACAACATCCTACGAGCAGTACTTC
>TRBV28|TRBJ2-7|NA|NA
CASSLVGSHEQYF
TGTGCCAGCAGTTTAGTAGGGAGCCACGAGCAGTACTTC
>TRBV30|TRBJ1-2|NA|NA
CAWSLGGALGYTF
TGTGCCTGGAGCTTGGGGGGGGCTCTTGGCTACACCTTC
>TRBV28|TRBJ1-3|NA|NA
CASSLEVSPASSGNTIYF
TGTGCCAGCAGTTTAGAAGTGTCGCCAGCGAGCTCTGGAAACACCATATATTTT
>TRBV5-6|TRBJ1-1|NA|NA
CASSLNGRSAEAFF
TGTGCCAGCAGCTTAAACGGCCGGAGCGCTGAAGCTTTCTTT
>TRBV28|TRBJ2-1|NA|NA
CASSLAGDSYNEQFF
TGTGCCAGCAGTTTAGCGGGTGACTCCTACAATGAGCAGTTCTTC
>TRBV4-3|TRBJ1-6|NA|NA
CASSQDRGKGSPLHF
TGCGCCAGCAGCCAAGATAGGGGGAAAGGGTCACCCCTCCACTTT